The 9 T cell receptor beta chains presented below share a single source sample, sequenced in a study of tumor and adjacent non-tumor tissue in lung cancer. A modified ARM-PCR protocol with three rounds of nested PCR amplified TCRbeta. TCRdb re-called the multiplex PCR reads through MiXCR, storing one row per CDR3 protein. Of 60,000 to 70,000 distinct CDR3 sequences listed, more than 65% were seen once; the top ten hold 40% to 50%. This sample's RNA came from whole unsorted tissue. The normal lung tissue was taken more than 3 cm from the tumor edge. Material for sequencing was distant non-tumor lung tissue. The receptors come from a man in his 60s with non-small cell lung cancer.

Concerning this clonotype: A junction end diverges from the germline sequence, so it may reflect a read error. The V and J genes are TRBV29-1 and TRBJ2-3; 7 bases align to TRBD2. Germline lookup yields CDR1 SQVTM and CDR2 ANQGSEA. The CDR3 runs to 12 residues. CDR3 amino acids: CNVGLWGGTQYF. For the CDR3, the DNA is TGTAATGTTGGTTTATGGGGGGGTACGCAGTATTTT.

This clonotype showed up just once. A junction end diverges from the germline sequence, so it may reflect a read error. V gene TRBV4-1 combines with J gene TRBJ1-6, with D possibly being TRBD1 (5 bases). This CDR3 region has 14 residues. The germline V gene has CDR1 MGHRA and CDR2 YSYEKL. The CDR3 spells CASRQVVTGSLLQF. The CDR3 DNA follows: TGCGCCAGCAGACAAGTCGTTACAGGTTCACTCCTCCAGTTT.

In the case of this clonotype: The germline gene is not matched at one end of the junction; a read error may be the cause. CDR3 in amino acids: CASSDPLAGTSTDMQYF. CDR3 in DNA: TGTGCCAGCAGCGACCCCTTAGCTGGGACAAGCACAGATATGCAGTATTTT. The V call is TRBV28, the J call TRBJ2-3, with a weak D call TRBD1 (6 bases). The CDR3 totals 17 residues. The germline gives CDR1 MDHEN, CDR2 SYDVKM.

The chain has TRBV9 and TRBJ2-1, with D possibly being TRBD2 (6 bases). Germline CDR1 SGDLS, CDR2 YYNGEE. Deletions cut 4 bases from V and 7 bases from J, with 27 bases between. The CDR3 has 18 residues. In DNA form, the CDR3 reads TGTGCCAGCAGCTTTCGCGGGGACGCGGGCGGAGGCGGGAATGAGCAGTTCTTC. Protein: CASSFRGDAGGGGNEQFF.

Remarks on this clonotype: Relative to the germline gene, one junction end is altered; a read error may explain this. The chain is built from TRBV10-3 and TRBJ1-6, with 8 bases aligning to TRBD1. The V gene's germline CDR1 is ENHRY and CDR2 SYGVKD. This CDR3 spans 15 amino acids. Here the CDR3 DNA reads TGTGCCATCAGTGAGGTGGACAGGGAAAATTCACCACTCCACTTT. This sequence encodes CAISEVDRENSPLHF.

V is TRBV29-1 and J is TRBJ2-3; D possibly corresponds to TRBD2 (5 bases). CDR3 length: 16 residues. Germline CDR1 SQVTM, CDR2 ANQGSEA. The CDR3 loop is CNAVITDYTRTDTQYF. CDR3 DNA: TGCAACGCTGTAATAACCGACTACACTAGAACAGATACGCAGTATTTT.

This CDR3 is CAWSPAMASGEEQFF. The CDR3 nucleotides are TGTGCCTGGAGTCCCGCGATGGCTAGCGGTGAGGAGCAGTTCTTC. The gene calls are TRBV30 and TRBJ2-1; 7 nucleotides agree with TRBD2. The CDR3 extends over 15 amino acids. Germline loops: CDR1 GTSNPN, CDR2 SVGIG (reference sequence). Trimming cost V 2 bases and J 10 bases; bases outside gene matches: 14.

This chain uses TRBV12-3 or TRBV12-4 with TRBJ1-5; D is unclear. Trimming took off 5 bases at V and 16 bases at J, with 15 bases between the two ends. The CDR3 is 11 residues long. The CDR3 loop reads CASSGNQLQHF. The CDR3 DNA sequence: TGTGCCAGCAGTGGTAATCAGCTCCAACATTTT.

With regard to this clonotype: A much more abundant neighbour one base away suggests this may be a read error. The final CDR3 position lacks the conserved phenylalanine or tryptophan, pointing to a likely read error. The chain has TRBV30 and TRBJ2-2; D gene unclear. Germline CDR1 and CDR2: GTSNPN and SVGIG (reference sequence). The CDR3 runs to 14 residues. Trimming removed 4 bases at V and 1 base at J, with 10 bases between. The CDR3 DNA reads as TGTGCCTGGAAGCGAGCTGGGAACACCGGGGAGCTGTTTATT. Translating it yields CAWKRAGNTGELFI.